Listed here is a single T cell receptor (beta chain). Its antigen is unidentified. Germline V gene data show CDR1 as MNHNS and CDR2 as SASEGT. This CDR3 is built from 13 residues. V lost 6 bases to trimming and J lost 11 bases; unmatched junction nucleotides: 9. This entry belongs to a study of vaccination and CD4 T cells after COVID-19. The overall study: The BNT162b2 or mRNA-1273 vaccine was given to participants in two doses. Once diagnosed, patients had post-COVID samples drawn a median about 110 days later (range 35 to 161).

With the Oncomine TCR Beta short-read assay, DNA from cultured CD4+ T cells was sequenced. Via MiXCR, TCRdb re-called the PCR reads, giving one row per CDR3 protein. Among thousands of distinct CDR3 sequences listed, 55% to 80% were seen once. Treatment specified: roughly 10-day PBMC culture with coronavirus spike peptide pools or control peptides (ViraFEST assay). T cells were expanded with peptide pools, and expanded clonotypes were identified by TCR sequencing. This chain joins TRBV6-1 and TRBJ1-1, with 10 bases identical to TRBD1. This sequence was found in a human donor who had recovered from COVID-19. The sequenced sample was CD4+ T cells from blood, cultured in vitro, obtained before SARS-CoV-2 vaccination. In DNA, the CDR3 is TGTGCCAGCAGGGACCGGGACAGGGGTGGCGCTTTCTTT. The encoded protein is CASRDRDRGGAFF.